This is a list of T cell receptor beta chains from one sample in a study of blood T cells in healthy people across ages. TCRdb fed the 5' RACE reads into MiXCR, producing one record per CDR3 protein. The sample has some 1.4 million distinct CDR3 sequences, roughly 40% seen once. Source material: blood. Receptors were obtained from a woman aged 18-29 years in good health. Both conserved end residues are part of each CDR3. The order of the fields is J gene, V gene, CDR3 length, clone size, D gene, CDR3 DNA, CDR3 protein. A D gene is named only where the DNA matches it firmly. Some rows mark clone size as missing; the rest say once, few, many or name a class of expanded clone.

TRBJ2-3,TRBV10-3,16,NA,NA,TGTGCCATCAGTGAATTAGGATCCCTTTCGGACTTTACGCAGTATTTT,CAISELGSLSDFTQYF
TRBJ2-1,TRBV3-1,15,many,TRBD1,TGTGCCAGCAGCCTTCGACAGGGGGGATTCAATGAGCAGTTCTTC,CASSLRQGGFNEQFF
TRBJ2-1,TRBV7-9,15,few,TRBD2,TGTGCCAGCAGCCATAGTGGGCTAGCGGGTAATGAGCAGTTCTTC,CASSHSGLAGNEQFF
TRBJ1-5,TRBV2,13,NA,NA,TGTGCCAGCAGTACAGGGTTTGTCCAGCCCCAGCATTTT,CASSTGFVQPQHF
TRBJ1-2,TRBV6-1,15,NA,NA,TGTGCCAGCAACGGAAACCTACAGGGTTTTTATGGCTACACCTTC,CASNGNLQGFYGYTF
TRBJ2-5,TRBV2,14,few,NA,TGTGCCAGCACTCCACCGGTTGACGAAGAGACCCAGTACTTC,CASTPPVDEETQYF
TRBJ2-3,TRBV6-4,17,NA,TRBD1,TGTGCCAGCAGCCCTCCTCAAGACAGGGCCCGCACAGATACGCAGTATTTT,CASSPPQDRARTDTQYF
TRBJ2-4,TRBV9,16,NA,NA,TGTGCCAGCAGCGTAGACGCAGGGATTGCCAAAAACATTCAGTACTTC,CASSVDAGIAKNIQYF
TRBJ2-1,TRBV4-2,16,NA,TRBD2,TGTGCCAGCAGCCAAGGAGCGGGGGGCTCCTACAATGAGCAGTTCTTC,CASSQGAGGSYNEQFF
TRBJ1-2,TRBV12-3/TRBV12-4,14,few,NA,TGTGCCAGCAGTTCCGACAGGCGGGGGGATGGCTACACCTTC,CASSSDRRGDGYTF
TRBJ2-7,TRBV28,14,few,NA,TGTGCCAGCAGCACTGACCCTAACTCCTACGAGCAGTACTTC,CASSTDPNSYEQYF
TRBJ2-6,TRBV10-3,17,few,NA,TGTGCCATCAGTGAGGGGGAACGGAGCTCTGGGGCCAACGTCCTGACTTTC,CAISEGERSSGANVLTF
TRBJ1-2,TRBV6-6,14,NA,TRBD1,TGTGCCAGCAGTTATCTCGACAGGGGGGATGGCTACACCTTC,CASSYLDRGDGYTF
TRBJ2-3,TRBV5-1,13,few,NA,TGCGCCAGCAGGACTGGGGTCACAGATACGCAGTATTTT,CASRTGVTDTQYF
TRBJ2-1,TRBV15,16,NA,NA,TGTGCCACCAGCACCGACAGTGCCGGGAGTGCAAATGAGCAGTTCTTC,CATSTDSAGSANEQFF
TRBJ1-1,TRBV2,15,NA,TRBD1,TGTGCCAGCAGTGAAGAAGGGACAGGGGTTTTTGAGGCTTTCTTT,CASSEEGTGVFEAFF
TRBJ2-1,TRBV5-1,16,NA,TRBD2,TGCGCCAGCAGTTTGGGAGCGGGAGTAACCTACAATGAGCAGTTCTTC,CASSLGAGVTYNEQFF
TRBJ1-1,TRBV29-1,12,NA,NA,TGCAGCGTTGAAGGGGGAGCGAGTGAAGCTTTCTTT,CSVEGGASEAFF
TRBJ1-2,TRBV12-3/TRBV12-4,16,NA,NA,TGTGCCAGCTCCTTCGGCCCCCAGCGACCTAACTATGGCTACACCTTC,CASSFGPQRPNYGYTF
TRBJ2-7,TRBV20-1,12,few,NA,TGCAGTGCTTGGGGGAGTTCCTCCGAGCAGTACTTC,CSAWGSSSEQYF
TRBJ2-7,TRBV20-1,16,NA,NA,TGCAGTGCTAGAGGGGCAGGGGGAGGCTCCTACAATGAGCAGTACTTC,CSARGAGGGSYNEQYF
TRBJ2-1,TRBV20-1,16,NA,TRBD2,TGCAGTGCTCCCCCCGGGACTAGGGACTCAAGGCATGTGGAGTTCTTC,CSAPPGTRDSRHVEFF
TRBJ2-7,TRBV3-1,15,few,NA,TGTGCCAGCAGCCACACCTCTTCAGGGCAATACGAGCAGTACTTC,CASSHTSSGQYEQYF
TRBJ1-2,TRBV29-1,13,NA,NA,TGCAGCGTTGACGCAGAGGGGAACTATGGCTACACCTTC,CSVDAEGNYGYTF
TRBJ1-1,TRBV13,16,NA,NA,TGTGCCAGCAGCCAAGTCGGGGACACCCGGCTGGCTGAAGCTTTCTTT,CASSQVGDTRLAEAFF
TRBJ1-2,TRBV28,13,NA,NA,TGTGCCAGCAGTTCCAGAGGGTCCTGGGGCTACACCTTC,CASSSRGSWGYTF
TRBJ2-7,TRBV2,15,few,TRBD2,TGTGCCAGCAGCCCGACTAGCGGAGGTTACAATGAGCAGTACTTC,CASSPTSGGYNEQYF
TRBJ2-1,TRBV28,18,NA,TRBD2,TGTGCCAGCAGCCGGGGACTAGCGGGAGGCACCTCCTACAATGAGCAGTTCTTC,CASSRGLAGGTSYNEQFF
TRBJ1-1,TRBV6-9,13,once,NA,TGTGCCAGCAGTTATTCGAACAGGACTGAAGCTTTCTTT,CASSYSNRTEAFF
TRBJ2-3,TRBV27,13,many,NA,TGTGCCAGCAGTTTCTCGAGGGCGGATACGCAGTATTTT,CASSFSRADTQYF
TRBJ2-6,TRBV10-2,13,once,NA,TGCGCCGGGATAGGAGCTGGGGCCAACGTCCTGACTTTC,CAGIGAGANVLTF
TRBJ1-1,TRBV19,13,NA,NA,TGTGCCAGTAGTATCGGGGGGCACTTTGAAGCTTTCTTT,CASSIGGHFEAFF
TRBJ2-7,TRBV7-3,17,NA,NA,TGTGCCAGCAGCCCCCACCCGACAGGCCTTAGCTCCTACGAGCAGTACTTC,CASSPHPTGLSSYEQYF
TRBJ2-3,TRBV5-6,15,NA,NA,TGTGCCAGCAGCCCCGGGACCGGCACGTGGGATACGCAGTATTTT,CASSPGTGTWDTQYF
TRBJ2-5,TRBV20-1,15,few,NA,TGCAGTGCTAGGCCCCAAATACTAGCACCCGAGACCCAGTACTTC,CSARPQILAPETQYF
TRBJ1-2,TRBV20-1,13,few,NA,TGCAGTGCTAGAGAGACGGTTCTTTCCGGCTACACCTTC,CSARETVLSGYTF
TRBJ2-4,TRBV4-1,15,few,NA,TGCGCCAGCAGCCAAGGGGACCGGGACCCGAACATTCAGTACTTC,CASSQGDRDPNIQYF
TRBJ2-7,TRBV20-1,16,NA,NA,TGCAGTGCCTTGGATCAGGAACCAAGCTCCTACAATGAGCAGTACTTC,CSALDQEPSSYNEQYF
TRBJ2-3,TRBV7-9,15,NA,TRBD2,TGTGCCAGCAGCTTACGTGGCGGGAGCTTCGATACGCAGTATTTT,CASSLRGGSFDTQYF
TRBJ2-5,TRBV19,15,NA,NA,TGTGCCAGTAGTACGGGGGGACAGGTGCGAGAGACCCAGTACTTC,CASSTGGQVRETQYF
TRBJ2-1,TRBV7-8,15,NA,NA,TGTGCCAGCTCCTTAGGGGGGGGCCAGAACAATGAGCAGTTCTTC,CASSLGGGQNNEQFF
TRBJ2-7,TRBV27,12,many,TRBD2,TGTGCCAGCAGTGGTAGCGGGGGGTCCGAGTACTTC,CASSGSGGSEYF
TRBJ2-5,TRBV4-2,14,NA,NA,TGTGCCAGCAGCTCCCGACAGGCGCAAGAGACCCAGTACTTC,CASSSRQAQETQYF
TRBJ2-1,TRBV29-1,14,few,NA,TGCAGCGTGGGGGCGGCAGGTCCATTCAATGAGCAGTTCTTC,CSVGAAGPFNEQFF
TRBJ2-7,TRBV5-1,14,few,NA,TGCGCCAGCAGCTTGGGACCTAACTCCTACGAGCAGTACTTC,CASSLGPNSYEQYF
TRBJ1-6,TRBV18,15,NA,NA,TGTGCCAGCTCACCAATGGGGGGATGGGATTCACCCCTCCACTTT,CASSPMGGWDSPLHF
TRBJ2-1,TRBV7-9,13,few,TRBD1,TGTGCCAGCACCCTCTCGACAGGGGGTGAGCAGTTCTTC,CASTLSTGGEQFF
TRBJ1-2,TRBV29-1,14,NA,TRBD1,TGCAGCGTTGAAGATCGGGGACAGGGTACTGGCTACACCTTC,CSVEDRGQGTGYTF
TRBJ2-1,TRBV10-3,12,NA,NA,TGTGCCATCAGTGATGAGTACAATGAGCAGTTCTTC,CAISDEYNEQFF
TRBJ2-5,TRBV6-1,14,once,NA,TGTGCCAGCAGTGATGGACTCCGCCAAGAGACCCAGTACTTC,CASSDGLRQETQYF
TRBJ2-1,TRBV6-1,13,NA,NA,TGTGCCAGCAGTGAGGACCCCGAGGATGAGCAGTTCTTC,CASSEDPEDEQFF
TRBJ2-7,TRBV6-2/TRBV6-3,16,NA,TRBD2,TGTGCCAGCAGTTTCAATAGCGGGGGGCCCTCCTACGAGCAGTACTTC,CASSFNSGGPSYEQYF